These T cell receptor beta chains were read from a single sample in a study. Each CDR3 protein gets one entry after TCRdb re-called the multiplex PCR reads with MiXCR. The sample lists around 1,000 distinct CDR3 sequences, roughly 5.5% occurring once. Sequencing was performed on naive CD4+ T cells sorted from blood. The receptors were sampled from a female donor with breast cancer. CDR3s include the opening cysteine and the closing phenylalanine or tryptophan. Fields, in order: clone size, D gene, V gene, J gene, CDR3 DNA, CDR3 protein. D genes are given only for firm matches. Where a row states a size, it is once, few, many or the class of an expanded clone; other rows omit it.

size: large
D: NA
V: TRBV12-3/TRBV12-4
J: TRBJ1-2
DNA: TGTGCCAGCAGTGACGACCAGGGAGATAGGTATGGCTACACCTTC
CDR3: CASSDDQGDRYGYTF

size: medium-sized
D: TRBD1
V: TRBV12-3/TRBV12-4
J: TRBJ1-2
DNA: TGTGCCAGCAGTTTAGCTGGGACAGGGAGCGGTGGCTACACCTTC
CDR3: CASSLAGTGSGGYTF

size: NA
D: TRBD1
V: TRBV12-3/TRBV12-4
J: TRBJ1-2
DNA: TGTGCCAGCAGTCGGGACAGGGGTGGTGGCTACACCTTC
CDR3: CASSRDRGGGYTF

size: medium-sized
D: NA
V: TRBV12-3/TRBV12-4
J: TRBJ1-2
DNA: TGTGCCAGCAGTTTTCAGGGGCGCGGCTATGGCTACACCTTC
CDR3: CASSFQGRGYGYTF

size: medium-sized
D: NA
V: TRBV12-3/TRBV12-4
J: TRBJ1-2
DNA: TGTGCCAGCAGTCTCTCTTCTGGGTCCTATGGCTACACCTTC
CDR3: CASSLSSGSYGYTF

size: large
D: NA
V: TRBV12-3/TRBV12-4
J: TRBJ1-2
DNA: TGTGCCAGCAGGGCCATGTGGGCGACCGGCTACACCTTC
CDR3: CASRAMWATGYTF

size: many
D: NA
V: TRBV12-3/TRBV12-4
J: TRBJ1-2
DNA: TGTGCCAGCAGCTTAGACCGCTACTATGGCTACACCTTC
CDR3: CASSLDRYYGYTF

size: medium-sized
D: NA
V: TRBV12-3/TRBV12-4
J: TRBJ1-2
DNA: TGTGCCAGCAGACCCCGGGCCCAGGCTGAGGGCTACACCTTC
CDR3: CASRPRAQAEGYTF

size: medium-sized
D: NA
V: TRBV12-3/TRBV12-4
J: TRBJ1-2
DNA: TGTGCCAGCAGTTCTAGGACGATAAACTATGGCTACACCTTC
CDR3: CASSSRTINYGYTF

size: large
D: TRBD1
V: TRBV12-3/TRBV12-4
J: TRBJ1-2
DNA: TGTGCCAGCAGCCCAGGGGACAGGCGGGGTGGCTACACCTTC
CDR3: CASSPGDRRGGYTF

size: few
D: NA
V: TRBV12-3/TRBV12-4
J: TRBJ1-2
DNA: TGTGCCAGCAGCAAAGAGACGAGGACCTATGGCTACACCTTC
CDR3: CASSKETRTYGYTF

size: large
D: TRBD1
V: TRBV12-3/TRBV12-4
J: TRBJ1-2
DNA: TGTGCCAGCAGCTCCGGGACAGCTATTGGCTACACCTTC
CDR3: CASSSGTAIGYTF

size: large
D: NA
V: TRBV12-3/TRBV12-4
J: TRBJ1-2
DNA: TGTGCCAGCAGATCCCTAAGAGATGGCTACACCTTC
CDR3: CASRSLRDGYTF

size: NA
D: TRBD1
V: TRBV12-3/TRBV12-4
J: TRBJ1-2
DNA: TGTGCCAGCAGTCCGACAGGGGACTATGGCTACACCTTC
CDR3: CASSPTGDYGYTF

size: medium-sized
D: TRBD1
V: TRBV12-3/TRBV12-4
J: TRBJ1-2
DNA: TGTGCCAGCAGTTTATACGGGACAGGGTGGCATGGCTACACCTTC
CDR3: CASSLYGTGWHGYTF

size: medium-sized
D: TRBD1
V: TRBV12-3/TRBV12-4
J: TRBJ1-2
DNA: TGTGCCAGCAGTTTGGGACAGGCTAACTATGGCTACACCTTC
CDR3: CASSLGQANYGYTF

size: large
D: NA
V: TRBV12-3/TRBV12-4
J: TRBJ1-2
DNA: TGTGCCAGCAGTTTTGTAGCTAACTATGGCTACACCTTC
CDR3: CASSFVANYGYTF

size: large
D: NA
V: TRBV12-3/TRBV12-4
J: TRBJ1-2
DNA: TGTGCCAGCAGTTTACGAACATCTAACTATGGCTACACCTTC
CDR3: CASSLRTSNYGYTF

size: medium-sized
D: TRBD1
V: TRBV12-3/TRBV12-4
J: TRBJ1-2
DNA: TGTGCCAGCAGGCAGACAGGGCGTTACTATGGCTACACCTTC
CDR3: CASRQTGRYYGYTF

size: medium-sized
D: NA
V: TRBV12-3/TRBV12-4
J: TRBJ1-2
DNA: TGTGCCAGCAGGATCCAGGGGACGGCCGGCTACACCTTC
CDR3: CASRIQGTAGYTF

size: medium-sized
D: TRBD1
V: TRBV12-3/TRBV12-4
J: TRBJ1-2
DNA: TGTGCCAGCAGTCAGACAGGGGATGGCTACACCTTC
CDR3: CASSQTGDGYTF

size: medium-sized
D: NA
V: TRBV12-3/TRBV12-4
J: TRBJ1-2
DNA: TGTGCCAGCAGTAAGGTTTATGGCTACACCTTC
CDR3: CASSKVYGYTF

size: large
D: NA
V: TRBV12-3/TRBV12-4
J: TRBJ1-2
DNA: TGTGCCAGCAACTTGGATGGTGGTTTCAGGGGTGGCTACACCTTC
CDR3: CASNLDGGFRGGYTF

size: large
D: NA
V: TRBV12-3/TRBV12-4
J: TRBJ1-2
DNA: TGTGCCAGCAGGGTCGCTGGAGATGGCTACACCTTC
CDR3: CASRVAGDGYTF

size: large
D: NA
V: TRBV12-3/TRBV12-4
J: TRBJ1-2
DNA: TGTGCCAGCAGCCATCCGGCCGGGTTGGGCTACACCTTC
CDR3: CASSHPAGLGYTF

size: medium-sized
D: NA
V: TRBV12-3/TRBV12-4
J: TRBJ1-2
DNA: TGTGCCAGCAGTTTAGTCCTCCCCTCACTTAACTATGGCTACACCTTC
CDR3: CASSLVLPSLNYGYTF

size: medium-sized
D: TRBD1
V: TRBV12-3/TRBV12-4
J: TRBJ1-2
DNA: TGTGCCAGCAGCCTTGGGGACAGCTATGGCTACACCTTC
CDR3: CASSLGDSYGYTF

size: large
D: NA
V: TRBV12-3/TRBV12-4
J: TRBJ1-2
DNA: TGTGCCAGCAGTTTCGGGACCCTCTATGGCTACACCTTC
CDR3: CASSFGTLYGYTF

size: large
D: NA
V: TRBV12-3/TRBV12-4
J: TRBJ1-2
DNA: TGTGCCAGCAGTCCCGGACAGCCGACCTATGGCTACACCTTC
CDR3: CASSPGQPTYGYTF

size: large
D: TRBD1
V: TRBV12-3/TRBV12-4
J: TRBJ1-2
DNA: TGTGCCAGCAGTCTACTCCGGGACAGGGGCTTACATGGCTACACCTTC
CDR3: CASSLLRDRGLHGYTF

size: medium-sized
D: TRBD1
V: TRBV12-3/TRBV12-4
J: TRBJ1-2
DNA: TGTGCCAGCAGCCCGGACAGGACGCACTATGGCTACACCTTC
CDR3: CASSPDRTHYGYTF

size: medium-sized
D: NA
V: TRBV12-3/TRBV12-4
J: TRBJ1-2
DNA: TGTGCCAGCAGTTTAGGACCGCACTATGGCTACACCTTC
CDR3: CASSLGPHYGYTF

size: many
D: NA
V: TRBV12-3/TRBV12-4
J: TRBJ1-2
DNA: TGTGCCAGCAGTTCCCACAGGGTTTCGGGCTACACCTTC
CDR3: CASSSHRVSGYTF

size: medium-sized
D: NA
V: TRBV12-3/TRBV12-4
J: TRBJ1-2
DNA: TGTGCCAGCAGTTTACTTGGAAGAAAGGGTAATGGCTACACCTTC
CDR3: CASSLLGRKGNGYTF

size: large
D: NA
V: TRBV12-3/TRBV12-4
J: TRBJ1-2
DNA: TGTGCCAGCATGCGGACGGCATATGGCTACACCTTC
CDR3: CASMRTAYGYTF

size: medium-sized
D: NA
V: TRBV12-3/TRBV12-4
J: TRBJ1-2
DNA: TGTGCCAGCAGTTTCACGGGGAACTATGGCTACACCTTC
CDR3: CASSFTGNYGYTF

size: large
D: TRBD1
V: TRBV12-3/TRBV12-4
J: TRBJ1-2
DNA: TGTGCCAGCAGTACAACAGGGGCCTGGGGCTACACCTTC
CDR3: CASSTTGAWGYTF

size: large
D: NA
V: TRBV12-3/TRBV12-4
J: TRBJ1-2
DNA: TGTGCCAGCAGTAGGGCAGGGACCTATGGCTACACCTTC
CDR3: CASSRAGTYGYTF

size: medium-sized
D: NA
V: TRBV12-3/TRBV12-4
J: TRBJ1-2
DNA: TGTGCCAGCAGTTGGGCGGGAGCGAGGGGCTACACCTTC
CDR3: CASSWAGARGYTF

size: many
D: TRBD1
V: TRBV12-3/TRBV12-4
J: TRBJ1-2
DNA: TGTGCCAGCAGTTTAAACCTACCTCCATACGACAGGGGAGGAGAGGATGGCTACACCTTC
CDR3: CASSLNLPPYDRGGEDGYTF

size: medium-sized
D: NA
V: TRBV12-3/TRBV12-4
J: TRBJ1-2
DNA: TGTGCCAGCAGTTTCGCAGAGGGAGATGGCTACACCTTC
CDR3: CASSFAEGDGYTF

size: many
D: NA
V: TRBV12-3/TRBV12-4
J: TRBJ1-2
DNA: TGTGCCAGCAGTTTGGAGGGGAACTATGGCTACACCTTC
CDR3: CASSLEGNYGYTF

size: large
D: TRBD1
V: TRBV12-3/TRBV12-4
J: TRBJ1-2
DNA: TGTGCCAGCAGTTTCGCCACCGGGACAGGTTTCTATGGCTACACCTTC
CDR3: CASSFATGTGFYGYTF